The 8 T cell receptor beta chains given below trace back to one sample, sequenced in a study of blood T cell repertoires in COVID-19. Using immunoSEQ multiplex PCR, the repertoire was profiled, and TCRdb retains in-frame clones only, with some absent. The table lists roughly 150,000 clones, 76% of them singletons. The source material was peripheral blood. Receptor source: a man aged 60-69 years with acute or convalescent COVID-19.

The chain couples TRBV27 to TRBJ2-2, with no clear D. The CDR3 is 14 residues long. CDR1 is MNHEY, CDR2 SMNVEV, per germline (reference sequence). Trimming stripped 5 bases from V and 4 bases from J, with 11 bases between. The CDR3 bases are TGTGCCAGCAGTCCCTTGCGAACCACCGGGGAGCTGTTTTTT. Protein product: CASSPLRTTGELFF.

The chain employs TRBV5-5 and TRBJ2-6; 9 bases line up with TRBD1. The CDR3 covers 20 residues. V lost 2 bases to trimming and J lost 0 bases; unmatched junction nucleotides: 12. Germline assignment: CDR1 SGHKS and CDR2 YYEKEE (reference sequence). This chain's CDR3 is CASSLKMFGQGFSGANVLTF. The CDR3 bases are TGTGCCAGCAGCTTAAAGATGTTCGGACAGGGGTTCTCTGGGGCCAACGTCCTGACTTTC.

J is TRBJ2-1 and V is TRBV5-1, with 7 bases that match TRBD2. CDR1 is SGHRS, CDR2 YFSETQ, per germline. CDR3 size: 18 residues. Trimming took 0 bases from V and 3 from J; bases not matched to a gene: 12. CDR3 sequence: CASSLGEGWIGGYNEQFF. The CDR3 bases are TGCGCCAGCAGCTTGGGGGAGGGTTGGATAGGTGGCTACAATGAGCAGTTCTTC.

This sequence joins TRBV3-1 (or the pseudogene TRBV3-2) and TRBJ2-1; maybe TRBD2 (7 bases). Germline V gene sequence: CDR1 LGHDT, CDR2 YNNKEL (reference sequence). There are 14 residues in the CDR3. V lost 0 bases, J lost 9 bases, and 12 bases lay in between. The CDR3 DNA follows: TGTGCCAGCAGCCAAGAAGGAGGGGGGGGTGAGCAGTTCTTC. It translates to CASSQEGGGGEQFF.

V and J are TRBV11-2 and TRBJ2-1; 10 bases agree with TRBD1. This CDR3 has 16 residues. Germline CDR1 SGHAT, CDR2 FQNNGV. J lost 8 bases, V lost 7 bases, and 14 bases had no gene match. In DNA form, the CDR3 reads TGTGCCAGCACCAAAAGCAGGGGACAGGGGTTTCATGAGCAGTTCTTC. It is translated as CASTKSRGQGFHEQFF.

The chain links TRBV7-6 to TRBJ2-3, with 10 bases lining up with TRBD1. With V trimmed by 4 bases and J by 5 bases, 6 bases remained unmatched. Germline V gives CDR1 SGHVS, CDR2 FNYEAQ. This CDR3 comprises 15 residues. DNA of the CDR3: TGTGCCAGCAGCTCGGGACAGGGGTCGGGAGATACGCAGTATTTT. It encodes CASSSGQGSGDTQYF.

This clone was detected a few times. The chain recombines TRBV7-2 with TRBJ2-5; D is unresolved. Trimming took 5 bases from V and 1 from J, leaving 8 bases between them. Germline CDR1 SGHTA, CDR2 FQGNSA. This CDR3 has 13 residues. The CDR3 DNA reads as TGTGCCAGCAGCCAGGTGCCCCAAGAGACCCAGTACTTC. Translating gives CASSQVPQETQYF.

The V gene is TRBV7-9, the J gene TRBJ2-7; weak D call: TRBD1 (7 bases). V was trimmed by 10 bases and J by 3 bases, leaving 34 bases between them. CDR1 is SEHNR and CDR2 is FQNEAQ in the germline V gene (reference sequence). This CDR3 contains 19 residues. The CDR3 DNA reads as TGTGCCATGGGAGGTGGACAGGAGCCGGAGGGCGGGACGTACTACGAGCAGTACTTC. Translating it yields CAMGGGQEPEGGTYYEQYF.